The next 10 T cell receptor beta chains were all read from a single sample in a study of T cell responses to AZD1222 COVID-19 vaccine. Data came from immunoSEQ multiplex PCR; TCRdb stores just in-frame clones and leaves some out. Here the sample spans 78,000 or so clones, about 87% being singletons. The material sequenced was peripheral blood, taken on day 0 of AZD1222 vaccination. The source of these receptors is an adult in good health.

The rearrangement uses TRBV19 and TRBJ2-1; TRBD1 or TRBD2 may be the D gene (5 bases each). This CDR3 has 14 amino acids. Trimming shortened V by 5 bases and J by 4 bases, and 12 bases separated the two germline ends. CDR1 is LNHDA, CDR2 SQIVND, per germline (reference sequence). CDR3 DNA: TGTGCCAGTAGTCTCTTGGGACGGTACAATGAGCAGTTCTTC. Its protein is CASSLLGRYNEQFF.

The chain recombines TRBV27 with TRBJ2-5; D gene ambiguous. The germline gives CDR1 MNHEY, CDR2 SMNVEV (reference sequence). The CDR3 extends over 13 amino acids. Trimming cost V 4 bases and J 0 bases, with 6 bases left between them. In DNA form, the CDR3 reads TGTGCCAGCAGTTCCAGGTACCAAGAGACCCAGTACTTC. Residues: CASSSRYQETQYF.

The rearrangement joins TRBV10-2 to TRBJ2-7, with 10 nucleotides matching TRBD2. This CDR3 contains 14 residues. Germline loops: CDR1 WSHSY, CDR2 SAAADI. V lost 5 bases to trimming and J lost 8 bases; unmatched junction nucleotides: 9. CDR3 in amino acids: CASSPSGSSHKQYF. The CDR3 nucleotides are TGCGCCAGCAGTCCTAGCGGGAGTTCCCACAAGCAGTACTTC.

This clone was seen just once. The chain employs TRBV5-1 and TRBJ1-5; D is ambiguous. Germline V gives CDR1 SGHRS, CDR2 YFSETQ. V was trimmed by 0 bases and J by 7 bases, leaving 11 bases between them. The CDR3 covers 14 residues. The CDR3 sequence: CASSLEGSGQPQHF. CDR3 bases: TGCGCCAGCAGCTTGGAGGGATCAGGACAGCCCCAGCATTTT.

The rearrangement joins TRBV15 to TRBJ2-5; 7 nucleotides line up with TRBD1. Germline V gene sequence: CDR1 LNHNV, CDR2 YYDKDF (reference sequence). The ends lost 0 bases at V and 5 bases at J; junction bases unmatched: 9. The CDR3 covers 16 residues. The CDR3 reads CATSREGTGVRETQYF. In DNA form, the CDR3 reads TGTGCCACCAGCAGAGAAGGTACAGGGGTCAGGGAGACCCAGTACTTC.

The chain links TRBV7-9 to TRBJ1-6; D gene ambiguous. In germline, CDR1 is SEHNR, CDR2 FQNEAQ (reference sequence). Deletions cut 4 bases from V and 8 bases from J, with 9 bases between. The CDR3 length is 13 residues. CDR3 coding DNA: TGTGCCAGCAGCTCCCTAGGTCATTCACCCCTCCACTTT. Its translation: CASSSLGHSPLHF. Filled out from reference TRBV7-9 and TRBJ1-6, the complete variable domain reads DTGVSQNPRHKITKRGQNVTFRCDPISEHNRLYWYRQTLGQGPEFLTYFQNEAQLEKSRLLSDRFSAERPKGSFSTLEIQRTEQGDSAMYLCASSSLGHSPLHFGNGTRLTVT.

This CDR3 reads CASSAATGEVEWWEEKLFF. CDR3 DNA: TGTGCCAGCAGTGCGGCTACAGGGGAGGTGGAATGGTGGGAGGAAAAACTGTTTTTT. The chain employs TRBV28 and TRBJ1-4; 7 bases align to TRBD1. With 5 bases clipped from V and 8 bases from J, the junction kept 23 bases outside the gene matches. This CDR3 is 19 amino acids long. The germline V gene encodes CDR1 MDHEN and CDR2 SYDVKM.

This clone was seen more than once but under ten times. This rearrangement joins TRBV5-1 to TRBJ2-5; no definite D call. V was clipped by 4 bases and J by 2 bases, with 6 bases between them. This CDR3 has 12 amino acids. Germline V gene data show CDR1 as SGHRS and CDR2 as YFSETQ. The CDR3 DNA sequence: TGCGCCAGCAGCATGGAACAAGAGACCCAGTACTTC. It yields the protein CASSMEQETQYF.

The CDR3 nucleotides read TGCAGCGCTACCGGACAGGGCCCCACTGAAGCTTTCTTT. Translation gives CSATGQGPTEAFF. The rearrangement uses TRBV29-1 and TRBJ1-1, with 8 bases that match TRBD1. CDR1 and CDR2 (germline): SQVTM, ANQGSEA. CDR3 length equals 13 residues. J gave up 4 bases and V 7 bases, and 8 bases lay outside the gene matches.

The chain is built from TRBV20-1 and TRBJ2-1, with 10 bases aligning to TRBD2. Per the germline V gene, CDR1 is DFQATT and CDR2 is SNEGSKA (reference sequence). The J segment lost 4 bases and the V segment lost 3 bases, leaving 9 bases of the junction unmatched. The CDR3 totals 16 residues. CDR3 protein: CSASSPPGLAYNEQFF. Here the CDR3 DNA reads TGCAGTGCTAGTTCCCCACCGGGACTAGCGTACAATGAGCAGTTCTTC.